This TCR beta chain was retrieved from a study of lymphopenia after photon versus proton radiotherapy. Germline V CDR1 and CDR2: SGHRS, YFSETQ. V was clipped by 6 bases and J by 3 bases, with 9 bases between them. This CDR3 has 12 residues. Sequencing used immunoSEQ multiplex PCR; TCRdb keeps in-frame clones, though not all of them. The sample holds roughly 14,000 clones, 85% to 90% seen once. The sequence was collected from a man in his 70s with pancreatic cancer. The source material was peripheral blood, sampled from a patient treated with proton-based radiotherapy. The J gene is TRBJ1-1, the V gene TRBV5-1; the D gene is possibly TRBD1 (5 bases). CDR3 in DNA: TGCGCCAGCAATGGGGGATACACTGAAGCTTTCTTT. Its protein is CASNGGYTEAFF.